This T cell receptor (beta chain) was identified in a study of blood T cells in healthy people across ages. General study results and limits: There was no known CMV status for donors, so expanded clonotype changes were possibly confounded. Roughly linear age-related decline in beta diversity appeared, significant by age about 40.

Primers used in a second PCR of roughly 6 to 12 cycles were a sample-barcoded 5' primer and a J-beta primer mix. A template-switch adaptor with 12 random nucleotides tagged each cDNA molecule. TCRdb reprocessed the 5' RACE reads via MiXCR and lists one record per CDR3 protein. The repertoire has 1.5 million or so distinct CDR3 sequences, approximately 42% of them found once; the top ten carry 7.9%. Germline V CDR1 and CDR2: SGHTA, FQGNSA. This CDR3 has 15 residues. V lost 5 bases, J lost 9 bases, and 12 bases stayed unmatched. Concerning this clonotype: Its cognate antigen is unknown.

Researchers isolated at least 7 million PBMCs per sample. This clonotype was obtained from a woman in her late teens or twenties in good health. The sequencing sample was made of blood. The chain employs TRBV7-2 and TRBJ2-3; 9 positions agree with TRBD2. For the CDR3, the DNA is TGTGCCAGCAGCGGAGCCGCGGGAGGGCCAGGCACGCAGTATTTT. Its protein is CASSGAAGGPGTQYF.